These 29 T cell receptor beta chains came from one sample sequenced in a study of vaccination effects on CD4 cells after COVID-19. Antigen-specific CD4+ T cells were first expanded with viral peptide pools by the ViraFEST assay and only then sequenced. Having been cultured for 10 days, the cells underwent CD4+ T cell isolation. The participants, recipients of two vaccine doses, got either BNT162b2 or mRNA-1273. Only in-frame clones appear in the TCRdb table, and some are missing; sequencing was by immunoSEQ multiplex PCR. The sample shows over 25,000 clones, about 75% of them seen only once. What these receptors recognize is not known. The source material was CD4+ T cells from PBMCs cultured with SARS-CoV-2 spike peptides, sampled after COVID-19 vaccination. The receptors stem from a human donor who received a COVID-19 vaccine. Some clones in this sample may be carry-over from other donors' samples.

This clone was observed once. The chain is built from TRBV5-4 and TRBJ1-2; 11 nucleotides line up with TRBD1. Germline CDR1 SGHNT, CDR2 YYREEE (reference sequence). The CDR3 extends over 14 amino acids. V was clipped by 3 bases and J by 4 bases; unmatched bases: 2. In DNA, the CDR3 is TGTGCCAGCAGCTGGGACAGGGGGTCCTATGGCTACACCTTC. This gives the protein CASSWDRGSYGYTF.

The chain employs TRBV7-3 and TRBJ1-1; D is ambiguous. From germline, CDR1 is SGHTA and CDR2 FQGTGA. This CDR3 is 13 amino acids long. The V gene lost 2 bases and the J gene lost 3 bases, with 7 bases spanning the gap. CDR3 protein: CASSLVRDTEAFF. Written as DNA, the CDR3 is TGTGCCAGCAGCTTAGTTCGGGACACTGAAGCTTTCTTT.

This clone was counted only a few times. Other DNA sequences in the sample encode the same CDR3. The chain combines TRBV7-3 with TRBJ1-1; tentatively, D is TRBD1 (6 bases). V lost 4 bases, J lost 1 base, and 7 bases lay in between. CDR3 length: 13 amino acids. Germline V lookup: CDR1 SGHTA, CDR2 FQGTGA. The CDR3 sequence is CASSSDRNTEAFF. Here the CDR3 DNA reads TGTGCCAGCAGCTCGGACAGGAACACTGAAGCTTTCTTT.

The chain is built from TRBV19 and TRBJ2-1, with D perhaps matching TRBD1 (5 bases). CDR3 length: 16 residues. Deletions cut 3 bases from V and 8 bases from J, with 20 bases between. Per the germline V gene, CDR1 is LNHDA and CDR2 is SQIVND (reference sequence). The CDR3: CASSITLTAFQYEQFF. Here the CDR3 DNA reads TGTGCCAGTAGTATTACTTTGACAGCTTTTCAATATGAGCAGTTCTTC.

This clone was seen just once. V and J are TRBV2 and TRBJ2-5, with a tentative D call TRBD1 (5 bases). Trimming removed 1 base at V and 4 bases at J, with 10 bases between. The germline gives CDR1 SNHLY, CDR2 FYNNEI. There are 14 residues in the CDR3. CDR3 in DNA: TGTGCCAGCAGTGAAGATAAGGGGCGAGAGACCCAGTACTTC. Encoded protein: CASSEDKGRETQYF.

The chain uses TRBV10-1 and TRBJ2-4; 9 bases fit TRBD2. Germline CDR1 WNHNN, CDR2 SYGVQD (reference sequence). After removal of 4 bases from V and 4 bases from J, the junction contained 5 bases not matched to a gene. This CDR3 contains 15 residues. The CDR3 region has the DNA TGCGCCAGCAGTGCTATTGCGGGGGGGAAAAACATTCAGTACTTC. Translated, it gives CASSAIAGGKNIQYF.

This rearrangement joins TRBV27 to TRBJ1-1; 9 nucleotides line up with TRBD1. The CDR3 covers 15 residues. The J segment lost 4 bases and the V segment lost 6 bases, leaving 9 bases of the junction unmatched. Germline CDR1 is MNHEY and CDR2 is SMNVEV (reference sequence). Here the CDR3 reads CASSKTGGAGTEAFF. CDR3 DNA sequence: TGTGCCAGCAGCAAAACAGGGGGCGCGGGCACTGAAGCTTTCTTT.

In this sample, this clone is medium-sized. Different DNA sequences within this sample yield the same CDR3. This rearrangement joins TRBV14 to TRBJ1-1, with a tentative D call TRBD1 (6 bases). The ends were cut back, 4 bases at V and 4 bases at J, with 10 bases in the middle. CDR3 length: 13 amino acids. Germline loops: CDR1 SGHDN, CDR2 FVKESK. The CDR3 DNA follows: TGTGCCAGCAGCCTAAGGGGGATCACTGAAGCTTTCTTT. It specifies CASSLRGITEAFF.

The chain carries TRBV24-1 and TRBJ1-2, with D possibly matching TRBD1 (5 bases). The CDR3 totals 17 residues. Deletions cut 3 bases from V and 0 bases from J, with 16 bases between. Germline CDR1 is KGHDR and CDR2 is SFDVKD. The DNA for the CDR3 is TGTGCCACCAGTGATCCAGCAGGGACCTCAGCTAACTATGGCTACACCTTC. It yields the protein CATSDPAGTSANYGYTF.

The sample holds a few counts of this clone. The rearrangement links TRBV3-1 (or the pseudogene TRBV3-2) to TRBJ2-1; 8 bases agree with TRBD2. Germline CDR1 is LGHDT and CDR2 is YNNKEL (reference sequence). This CDR3 region has 17 residues. After removal of 1 base from V and 5 bases from J, the junction contained 10 bases not matched to a gene. In DNA form, the CDR3 reads TGTGCCAGCAGCCAAGCCAGACCCGGGACTAGAAACAATGAGCAGTTCTTC. This translates into CASSQARPGTRNNEQFF.

The chain is built from TRBV3-1 (or the pseudogene TRBV3-2) and TRBJ2-7; 7 nucleotides align to TRBD1. CDR3 length equals 13 residues. From germline, CDR1 is LGHDT and CDR2 YNNKEL (reference sequence). V was clipped by 1 base and J by 7 bases; unmatched bases: 4. The CDR3 coding sequence is TGTGCCAGCAGCCAAGTCCCGGACAGGGAGCAGTACGTC. Translated: CASSQVPDREQYV.

The chain carries TRBV5-1 and TRBJ1-1, with a weak D call TRBD1 (5 bases). CDR1 SGHRS and CDR2 YFSETQ come from the germline V gene. V lost 6 bases and J 3 bases, leaving 18 bases between the germline ends. CDR3 length: 15 residues. The chain's CDR3 is CASTTVGRGDTEAFF. CDR3 nucleotide sequence: TGCGCCAGCACGACCGTAGGGCGGGGGGACACTGAAGCTTTCTTT.

Only one count was recorded for this clone. The chain recombines TRBV2 with TRBJ2-7; TRBD2 aligns across 13 bases. Trimming at V came to 6 bases and at J to 7 bases, leaving 12 bases not matched to a gene. Germline V gene sequence: CDR1 SNHLY, CDR2 FYNNEI. This CDR3 contains 16 residues. This chain's CDR3 is CASSLLTSGGFREQYV. The DNA for the CDR3 is TGTGCCAGCAGCCTACTGACTAGCGGGGGGTTTCGGGAGCAGTACGTC.

This chain links TRBV18 with TRBJ1-5; TRBD1 matches at 8 bases. The J segment lost 2 bases and the V segment lost 3 bases, leaving 0 bases of the junction unmatched. Germline V gene sequence: CDR1 KGHSH, CDR2 LQKENI. CDR3 length equals 14 residues. The CDR3 protein is CASSPGQGNQPQHF. The CDR3 nucleotides are TGTGCCAGCTCACCGGGACAGGGCAATCAGCCCCAGCATTTT.

The rearrangement links TRBV28 to TRBJ2-1; D is uncertain. V lost 2 bases and J 9 bases, leaving 8 bases between the germline ends. The CDR3 is made up of 12 amino acids. The germline V gene encodes CDR1 MDHEN and CDR2 SYDVKM. For the CDR3, the DNA is TGTGCCAGCAGTTTAAATCTTGGTGAGCAGTTCTTC. Protein sequence: CASSLNLGEQFF. The variable domain in full, completed from reference TRBV28 and TRBJ2-1, reads DVKVTQSSRYLVKRTGEKVFLECVQDMDHENMFWYRQDPGLGLRLIYFSYDVKMKEKGDIPEGYSVSREKKERFSLILESASTNQTSMYLCASSLNLGEQFFGPGTRLTVL.

The rearrangement joins TRBV6-1 to TRBJ1-1; tentatively, D is TRBD1 (5 bases). The CDR3 loop spans 15 amino acids. The V end lost 3 bases, the J end lost 5 bases, and 16 bases lay between the germline ends. Germline V gene lookup returns CDR1 MNHNS and CDR2 SASEGT. In nucleotides, the CDR3 is TGTGCCAGCAGTGAGGTCCAGGGAGGAAAGACTGAAGCTTTCTTT. It specifies CASSEVQGGKTEAFF.

The rearrangement links TRBV2 to TRBJ1-5, with TRBD1 identical over 8 bases. CDR3 size: 14 residues. Germline-derived CDR1 and CDR2 are SNHLY and FYNNEI. V trimming: 0 bases; J trimming: 7 bases; junction bases outside the gene matches: 2. For the CDR3, the DNA is TGTGCCAGCAGTGAAGCGACAGGGGACCAGCCCCAGCATTTT. It translates to CASSEATGDQPQHF.

This chain uses TRBV19 with TRBJ2-1; 13 nucleotides align to TRBD2. CDR3 length: 14 amino acids. CDR1 and CDR2 from the germline V gene are LNHDA and SQIVND (reference sequence). V was clipped by 8 bases and J by 7 bases; unmatched bases: 5. The CDR3: CASRLAGGQNEQFF. The CDR3 bases are TGTGCCAGTCGACTAGCGGGGGGACAAAATGAGCAGTTCTTC.

The CDR3 nucleotides are TGCGCCAGCAGCTTGGTGGCAGACACCGGGGAGCTGTTTTTT. Its protein product is CASSLVADTGELFF. The V and J genes are TRBV5-1 and TRBJ2-2, with D unclear. Trimming removed 0 bases at V and 3 bases at J, with 6 bases between. Germline V gene lookup returns CDR1 SGHRS and CDR2 YFSETQ. The CDR3 contains 14 residues.

V gene TRBV28 combines with J gene TRBJ2-1; 9 bases agree with TRBD2. Germline V lookup: CDR1 MDHEN, CDR2 SYDVKM. Germline trimming cut 7 bases from V and 8 bases from J; bases unmatched to any gene: 18. CDR3 length: 17 amino acids. The CDR3 DNA sequence: TGTGCCAGCAAATCAACCGTTTCTAGCGGGGTTAGGTATGAGCAGTTCTTC. It codes for CASKSTVSSGVRYEQFF.

This clone ranks as medium-sized. The chain combines TRBV16 with TRBJ2-1; 9 bases are a match to TRBD2. J lost 4 bases, V lost 4 bases, and 8 bases had no gene match. Germline CDR1 and CDR2: KGHSY and FQNENV. The CDR3 is 16 amino acids. In DNA form, the CDR3 reads TGTGCCAGCAGCCCCTTCAGCGGGGGGACATACAATGAGCAGTTCTTC. It translates to CASSPFSGGTYNEQFF.

The rearrangement uses TRBV27 and TRBJ1-4; TRBD1 matches at 8 bases. Germline V gives CDR1 MNHEY, CDR2 SMNVEV (reference sequence). This CDR3 spans 14 amino acids. The V and J ends lost 6 bases and 6 bases, in that order; junction bases with no gene match: 6. CDR3 DNA sequence: TGTGCCAGCAGGCTCCTACAGGGGGATGAAAAACTGTTTTTT. Translated: CASRLLQGDEKLFF.

V and J are TRBV19 and TRBJ1-2, with D perhaps TRBD1 (5 bases). Germline loops: CDR1 LNHDA, CDR2 SQIVND (reference sequence). V lost 5 bases and J 4 bases, leaving 17 bases between the germline ends. The CDR3 extends over 15 amino acids. Written as DNA, the CDR3 is TGTGCCAGTAGTCCCACCTACGTCGGGGGCTATGGCTACACCTTC. It is translated as CASSPTYVGGYGYTF.

The chain joins TRBV24-1 to TRBJ2-1, with TRBD1 matching over 7 bases. CDR3 length: 17 residues. After removal of 2 bases from V and 0 bases from J, the junction contained 6 bases not matched to a gene. Germline CDR1 and CDR2: KGHDR and SFDVKD. The CDR3 spells CATSDYGTVSSYNEQFF. The DNA of the CDR3 is TGTGCCACCAGTGATTATGGGACAGTCAGCTCCTACAATGAGCAGTTCTTC.

This chain joins TRBV6-2 or TRBV6-3 and TRBJ2-7, with D possibly TRBD2 on 5 matching bases. CDR1 is MNHEY and CDR2 is SVGEGT in the germline V gene. Trimming pared 2 bases from V and 0 bases from J, leaving 11 bases between. This CDR3 is 15 amino acids long. The CDR3 sequence is CASSYGGSRSYEQYV. The DNA for the CDR3 is TGTGCCAGCAGTTACGGCGGGTCTCGCTCCTACGAGCAGTACGTC.

V gene TRBV28 combines with J gene TRBJ2-2; no definite D call. The CDR3 runs to 13 residues. CDR1 MDHEN and CDR2 SYDVKM come from the germline V gene. Deletions cut 8 bases from V and 0 bases from J, with 7 bases between. The CDR3 DNA reads TGTGCCAGCCTCCGGGCGAACACCGGGGAGCTGTTTTTT. Translating gives CASLRANTGELFF.

This clone was seen only a few times. The rearrangement joins TRBV5-8 to TRBJ1-5, with a possible D match to TRBD1 (5 bases). Trimming stripped 4 bases from V and 1 base from J, with 12 bases between. The CDR3 is made up of 15 amino acids. Germline V gives CDR1 SGHTS, CDR2 YDEGEE. The CDR3 region is CASSNGASSNQPQHF. The CDR3 DNA is TGTGCCAGCAGCAACGGGGCCTCCAGCAATCAGCCCCAGCATTTT.

This clone was detected a few times. J is TRBJ2-3 and V is TRBV3-1 (or the pseudogene TRBV3-2); 7 bases line up with TRBD1. This CDR3 is 15 amino acids long. Trimming took 5 bases from V and 2 from J; bases not matched to a gene: 7. The germline V gene encodes CDR1 LGHDT and CDR2 YNNKEL (reference sequence). The CDR3 reads CASSLPGQNTDTQYF. CDR3 sequence (DNA): TGTGCCAGCAGCTTACCGGGACAGAACACAGATACGCAGTATTTT.

The V call is TRBV10-3, the J call TRBJ2-5, with D uncertain. The V end lost 3 bases, the J end lost 4 bases, and 6 bases lay between the germline ends. CDR1 ENHRY and CDR2 SYGVKD come from the germline V gene. This CDR3 spans 12 amino acids. The CDR3 bases are TGTGCCATCAGTGAAGGGTTAGAGACCCAGTACTTC. Amino acids: CAISEGLETQYF.